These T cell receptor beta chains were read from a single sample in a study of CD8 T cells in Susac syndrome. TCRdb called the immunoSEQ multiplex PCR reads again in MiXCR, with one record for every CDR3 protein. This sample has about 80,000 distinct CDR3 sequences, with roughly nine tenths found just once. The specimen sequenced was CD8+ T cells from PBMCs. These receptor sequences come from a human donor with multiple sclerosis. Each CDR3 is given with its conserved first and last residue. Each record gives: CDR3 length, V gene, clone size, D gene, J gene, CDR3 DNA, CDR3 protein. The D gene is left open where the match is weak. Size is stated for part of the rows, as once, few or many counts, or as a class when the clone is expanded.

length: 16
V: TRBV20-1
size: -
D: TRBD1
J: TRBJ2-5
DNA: TGCAGTGCTAGTGTTTGGGACAGGGAGAATTTGGAGACCCAGTACTTC
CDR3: CSASVWDRENLETQYF

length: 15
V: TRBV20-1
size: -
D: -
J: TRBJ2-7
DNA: TGCAGTGTTCAGGGGGAGCGGGGGTTCTCCTACGAGCAGTACTTC
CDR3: CSVQGERGFSYEQYF

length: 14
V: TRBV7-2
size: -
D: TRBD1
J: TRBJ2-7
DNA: TGTGCCAGCAGCCCCCGACAGGGATTTGGCGAGCAGTACTTC
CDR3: CASSPRQGFGEQYF

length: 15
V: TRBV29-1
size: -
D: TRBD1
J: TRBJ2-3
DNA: TGCAGCGTCAAGCCTACAGGGGGTTCCACAGATACGCAGTATTTT
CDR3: CSVKPTGGSTDTQYF

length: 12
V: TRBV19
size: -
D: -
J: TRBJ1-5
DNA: TGTGCCAGTAGTACGGGGAGGCAGCCCCAGCATTTT
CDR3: CASSTGRQPQHF

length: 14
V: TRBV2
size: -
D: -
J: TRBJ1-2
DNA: TGTGCCAGCAGTGAAGCAGGTCGGCTCTATGGCTACACCTTC
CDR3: CASSEAGRLYGYTF

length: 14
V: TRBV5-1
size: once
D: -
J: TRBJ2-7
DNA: TGCGCCAGCAGCTTGACTAGCCCCACCAACGAGCAGTACTTC
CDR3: CASSLTSPTNEQYF

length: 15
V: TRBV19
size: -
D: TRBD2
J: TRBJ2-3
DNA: TGTGCCAGTAGCCTAGCGGGAGAGGACACAGATACGCAGTATTTT
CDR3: CASSLAGEDTDTQYF

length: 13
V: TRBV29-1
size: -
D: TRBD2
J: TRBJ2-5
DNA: TGCAGCGCACTTAGCGGGGGAAGTGAGACCCAGTACTTC
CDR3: CSALSGGSETQYF

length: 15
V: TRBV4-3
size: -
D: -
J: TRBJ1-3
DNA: TGCGCCAGCAGCCAAGACGGGGCGTCTGGAAACACCATATATTTT
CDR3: CASSQDGASGNTIYF

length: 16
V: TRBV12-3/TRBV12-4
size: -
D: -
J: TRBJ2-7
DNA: TGTGCCAGCAGTTTTAAGGGGGGGCCCCCCCCCTACGAGCAGTACTTC
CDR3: CASSFKGGPPPYEQYF

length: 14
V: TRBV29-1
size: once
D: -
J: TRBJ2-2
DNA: TGCAGCGTTGAAAAGGGATCGGGGACCGGGGAGCTGTTTTTT
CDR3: CSVEKGSGTGELFF

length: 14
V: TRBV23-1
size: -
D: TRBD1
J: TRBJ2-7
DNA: TGCGCCAGGCCCGGGACAGGGGGCTCCTACGAGCAGTACTTC
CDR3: CARPGTGGSYEQYF

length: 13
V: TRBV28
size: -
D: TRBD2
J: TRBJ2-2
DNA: TGTGCCAGGCGGGAGCCGAACACCGGGGAGCTGTTTTTT
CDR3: CARREPNTGELFF

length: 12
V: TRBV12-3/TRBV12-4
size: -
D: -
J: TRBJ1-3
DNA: TGTGCCAGCAGCCGAACTGGAAACACCATATATTTT
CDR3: CASSRTGNTIYF

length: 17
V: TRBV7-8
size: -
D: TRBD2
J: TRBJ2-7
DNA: TGTGCCAGCAGCTGGTCTTTGAGCGGGAGGAGCTCCTACGAGCAGTACTTC
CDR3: CASSWSLSGRSSYEQYF

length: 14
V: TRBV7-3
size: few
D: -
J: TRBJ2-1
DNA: TGTGCCAGCAGCCCCACAGGCTCGGCTGGTGAGCAGTTCTTC
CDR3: CASSPTGSAGEQFF

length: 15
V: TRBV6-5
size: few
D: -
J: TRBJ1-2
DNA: TGTGCCAGCAGTCCAGGGACGGAGGCCCCCTATGGCTACACCTTC
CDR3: CASSPGTEAPYGYTF

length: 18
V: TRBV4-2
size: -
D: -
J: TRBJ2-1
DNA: TGTGCCAGCAGCCAAGTCGAAACACTAGCAGCACCATACAATGAGCAGTTCTTC
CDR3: CASSQVETLAAPYNEQFF

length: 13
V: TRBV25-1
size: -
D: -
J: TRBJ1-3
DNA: TGTGCGAACCGCGGGGCGGGTGGAAACACCATATATTTT
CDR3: CANRGAGGNTIYF

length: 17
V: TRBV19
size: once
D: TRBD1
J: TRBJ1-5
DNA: TGTGCCAGTAGTGCCCGGGACAGCATTGATGGGAATCAGCCCCAGCATTTT
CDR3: CASSARDSIDGNQPQHF

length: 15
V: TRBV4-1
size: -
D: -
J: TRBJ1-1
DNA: TGCGCCAGCAGCCGCCGAGACAGCGCGAACACTGAAGCTTTCTTT
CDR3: CASSRRDSANTEAFF

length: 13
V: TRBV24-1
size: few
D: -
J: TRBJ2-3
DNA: TGTGCCACCAGTGAGTACAGTATGGATACGCAGTATTTT
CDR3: CATSEYSMDTQYF

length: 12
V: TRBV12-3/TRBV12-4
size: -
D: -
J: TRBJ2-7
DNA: TGTGCCAGCAGTTTAGCAGGGGGCGAGCAGTACTTC
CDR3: CASSLAGGEQYF

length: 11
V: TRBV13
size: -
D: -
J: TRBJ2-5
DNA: TGTGCCAGCAGCTTAGATGAGACCCAGTACTTC
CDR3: CASSLDETQYF

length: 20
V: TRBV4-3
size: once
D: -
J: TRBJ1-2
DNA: TGCGCCAGCAGCCAAGATCAGTTGATGGTAGTGGAGGGGGTCAACTATGGCTACACCTTC
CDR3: CASSQDQLMVVEGVNYGYTF

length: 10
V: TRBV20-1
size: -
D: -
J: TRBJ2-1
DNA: TGCAGTGCTCCGGTGGGTGAGCAGTTCTTC
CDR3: CSAPVGEQFF

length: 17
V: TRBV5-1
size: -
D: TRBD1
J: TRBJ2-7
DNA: TGCGCCAGCAGCTTCGGGGACAGGGGTCGAATAGCCTACGAGCAGTACTTC
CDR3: CASSFGDRGRIAYEQYF

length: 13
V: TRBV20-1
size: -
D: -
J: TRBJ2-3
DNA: TGCAGTGCTTCTAGCGAGACCACAGATACGCAGTATTTT
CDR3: CSASSETTDTQYF

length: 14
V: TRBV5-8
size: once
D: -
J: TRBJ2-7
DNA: TGTGCCAGCAGCTTGATGGTGACAGGAGGGGAGCAGTACTTC
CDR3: CASSLMVTGGEQYF

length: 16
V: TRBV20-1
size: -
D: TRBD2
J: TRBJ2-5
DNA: TGCAGTGCGGGACCTAGCGGGGCCGATTTCCAAGAGACCCAGTACTTC
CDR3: CSAGPSGADFQETQYF

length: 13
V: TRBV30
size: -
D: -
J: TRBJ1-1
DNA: TGTGCCTGGAGTGTCCGGGGGAACACTGAAGCTTTCTTT
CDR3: CAWSVRGNTEAFF

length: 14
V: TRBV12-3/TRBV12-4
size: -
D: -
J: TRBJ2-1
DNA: TGTGCCAGCAGCGAGGCGGGACCCTACAATGAGCAGTTCTTC
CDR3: CASSEAGPYNEQFF

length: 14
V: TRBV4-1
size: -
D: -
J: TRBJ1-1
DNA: TGCGCCAGCAGCCAAGTAGGGGGGGGCACTGAAGCTTTCTTT
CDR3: CASSQVGGGTEAFF

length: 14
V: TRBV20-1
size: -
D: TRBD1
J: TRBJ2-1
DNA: TGCAGTGCTAGGAGACAGGGAAACTACAATGAGCAGTTCTTC
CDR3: CSARRQGNYNEQFF

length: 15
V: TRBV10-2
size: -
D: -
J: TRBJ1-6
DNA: TGCGCCAGCACTGGGTTGGGTGGGACAAACTCACCCCTCCACTTT
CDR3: CASTGLGGTNSPLHF

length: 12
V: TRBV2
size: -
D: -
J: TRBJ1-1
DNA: TGTGCCAGCAGTAAAGCGAACCCTGAAGCTTTCTTT
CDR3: CASSKANPEAFF

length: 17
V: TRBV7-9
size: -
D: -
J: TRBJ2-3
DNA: TGTGCCAGCAGCTTCAAGCTATACAGCTCCGGCACAGATACGCAGTATTTT
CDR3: CASSFKLYSSGTDTQYF

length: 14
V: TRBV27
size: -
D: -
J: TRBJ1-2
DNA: TGTGCCAGCAGTTCCGGTCTCTCGAGCTATGGCTACACCTTC
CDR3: CASSSGLSSYGYTF

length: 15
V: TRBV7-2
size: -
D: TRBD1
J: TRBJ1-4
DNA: TGTGCCAGCAGCCGAGGGACAGGGGCGGCTGAAAAACTGTTTTTT
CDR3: CASSRGTGAAEKLFF